Listed below are T cell receptor beta chains from one sample, sequenced in a study of OX40 agonist ivuxolimab in advanced cancers. TCRdb's table, derived via immunoSEQ multiplex PCR, lists solely in-frame clones and lacks some. This sample yields some 42,000 clones, of which roughly nine tenths are seen a single time; 4.7% belongs to the top ten. The input for sequencing was CD4+ or CD8+ T cells sorted from blood, taken in a trial of the OX40 agonist ivuxolimab. The receptors were sampled from an adult with an advanced solid tumor such as melanoma, head and neck, liver or kidney cancer. Each CDR3 is given with its conserved first and last residue. D genes are given only for firm matches. Where a row states a size, it is once, few, many or the class of an expanded clone; other rows omit it.

>TRBV5-8|-|-|TRBJ2-3
TGTGCCAGCAGCTTACTAGTGGGCACAGATACGCAGTATTTT
CASSLLVGTDTQYF
>TRBV19|-|-|TRBJ2-7
TGTGCCAGTAGTTACGGGACTGATCATTTATACGAGCAGTACTTC
CASSYGTDHLYEQYF
>TRBV18|-|-|TRBJ1-4
TGTGCCAGCTCACCGGACGGACGGGGTGAAAAACTGTTTTTT
CASSPDGRGEKLFF
>TRBV4-1|-|few|TRBJ1-6
TGCGCCAGCAGCCAAGACGGGAGGGGATGGACACCCCTCCACTTT
CASSQDGRGWTPLHF
>TRBV5-1|-|-|TRBJ1-2
TGCGCCAGCAGCTTGGCCGGAGGGAATGACTATGGCTACACCTTC
CASSLAGGNDYGYTF
>TRBV2|TRBD2|-|TRBJ2-5
TGTGCCAGCAAGATGCTAGCGGGAGGTTTGGAGACCCAGTACTTC
CASKMLAGGLETQYF
>TRBV10-3|-|-|TRBJ2-5
TGTGCCATCAGTGATTTGGTAGCGGAGACCCAGTACTTC
CAISDLVAETQYF
>TRBV28|TRBD2|-|TRBJ2-5
TGTGCCAGCAGTTTAACTAGCGGCCAAGAGACCCAGTACTTC
CASSLTSGQETQYF
>TRBV11-1|-|-|TRBJ2-7
TGTGCCAGCAGCTTCTTATGGTCTTCCTACGAGCAGTACTTC
CASSFLWSSYEQYF
>TRBV7-3|-|-|TRBJ2-2
TGTGCCAGCAGCCCCAGGGTTTCCGGGGAGCTGTTTTTT
CASSPRVSGELFF